One sample yielded the 9 T cell receptor beta chains listed below, sequenced in a study of identifying expanded T cells in peripheral blood. The method was immunoSEQ multiplex PCR; TCRdb's version includes in-frame clones alone and lacks a portion of them. The sample gives approximately 140,000 clones, approximately 86% of which show up once; around 8.4% is in the top ten. The source material was blood. Receptor source: a person between 18 and 75 years old in good health.

The chain is built from TRBV28 and TRBJ2-5; D is unresolved. Germline V gene data show CDR1 as MDHEN and CDR2 as SYDVKM. The CDR3 runs to 12 residues. V shed 2 bases and J shed 5 bases, with 6 bases lying between them. The CDR3 nucleotides are TGTGCCAGCAGTTTAGGTTTTGAGACCCAGTACTTC. This encodes CASSLGFETQYF.

The chain carries TRBV9 and TRBJ1-2, with a possible D match to TRBD1 (5 bases). The length of the CDR3 is 12 residues. Trimming removed 4 bases at V and 4 bases at J, with 8 bases between. The germline V gene has CDR1 SGDLS and CDR2 YYNGEE. The CDR3, as DNA: TGTGCCAGCAGCCTCAGGGCCTATGGCTACACCTTC. As protein: CASSLRAYGYTF.

As for this clone: Other DNA sequences in the same sample also yield this CDR3. The chain carries TRBV7-2 and TRBJ2-2; 12 bases match TRBD1. The CDR3 extends over 16 amino acids. The J segment lost 7 bases and the V segment lost 5 bases, leaving 8 bases of the junction unmatched. Germline V gives CDR1 SGHTA, CDR2 FQGNSA. The CDR3 DNA reads as TGTGCCAGCAGCAAACCCGGGACAGGGGGCTTCGGGGAGCTGTTTTTT. This gives the protein CASSKPGTGGFGELFF.

The chain has TRBV5-8 and TRBJ1-1; D remains unclear. Per the germline V gene, CDR1 is SGHTS and CDR2 is YDEGEE. V lost 0 bases, J lost 11 bases, and 11 bases lay in between. The CDR3 is 12 amino acids. CDR3 nucleotide sequence: TGTGCCAGCAGCTTGGCCCGGGTGGGGGCTTTCTTT. This translates into CASSLARVGAFF.

Concerning this clone: This specimen includes other DNA sequences encoding the same CDR3. The chain employs TRBV20-1 and TRBJ2-1; D is undetermined. CDR3 length equals 11 residues. V was shortened by 6 bases and J by 1 base, with 4 bases between the two germline ends. Germline V gene lookup returns CDR1 DFQATT and CDR2 SNEGSKA (reference sequence). DNA for the CDR3: TGCAGTGCGGCGTCCTACAATGAGCAGTTCTTC. Its protein is CSAASYNEQFF.

The V and J genes are TRBV5-5 and TRBJ1-2; 7 positions agree with TRBD1. Per the germline V gene, CDR1 is SGHKS and CDR2 is YYEKEE (reference sequence). The CDR3 has 15 amino acids. Trimming cost V 2 bases and J 7 bases; bases outside gene matches: 11. The CDR3 loop reads CASSFLDRFGGGYTF. The CDR3 nucleotides read TGTGCCAGCAGCTTTCTGGACAGGTTCGGAGGTGGCTACACCTTC.

There are a few counts of this clone. The chain employs TRBV10-1 and TRBJ2-7; 10 positions match TRBD2. Germline V lookup: CDR1 WNHNN, CDR2 SYGVQD (reference sequence). The CDR3 spans 14 residues. Trimming took 6 bases from V and 4 from J; bases not matched to a gene: 6. The CDR3 reads CASSGGTSEYEQYF. The CDR3 nucleotides read TGCGCCAGCAGCGGAGGGACTAGCGAGTACGAGCAGTACTTC.

The chain recombines TRBV7-9 with TRBJ2-5; D unresolved. The germline CDR1 and CDR2 sequences are SEHNR and FQNEAQ (reference sequence). Between the trimmed V and J ends, which lost 4 bases and 8 bases, there was a span of 11 bases. CDR3 length: 12 residues. CDR3 sequence reads: CASSWDGETQYF. CDR3 coding DNA: TGTGCCAGCAGCTGGGATGGGGAAACCCAGTACTTC.

This chain uses TRBV25-1 with TRBJ2-2; 8 positions match TRBD2. From germline, CDR1 is MGHDK and CDR2 SYGVNS. The V and J ends lost 5 bases and 5 bases, in that order; junction bases with no gene match: 4. The CDR3 sequence is 14 residues long. The CDR3: CASSSSGGTGELFF. The DNA for the CDR3 is TGTGCCAGCAGTTCCTCGGGGGGGACCGGGGAGCTGTTTTTT.